The entry below gives a single T cell receptor (beta chain) sequence along with its context. The protocol was immunoSEQ multiplex PCR, while the TCRdb copy is restricted to in-frame clones and leaves out a portion. The sample consists of approximately 140,000 clones, 91% of them appearing once. The data originate from a study of T cell responses to AZD1222 COVID-19 vaccine. About the research overall: Combined were second doses at about 4 or about 12 weeks.

The CDR3 has 14 amino acids. V lost 4 bases to trimming and J lost 7 bases, with 14 bases between them. The germline V gene has CDR1 MNHEY and CDR2 SVGEGT. This sample comprised peripheral blood, obtained on day 0 of AZD1222 vaccination. The receptor was derived from an adult in good health. The chain is built from TRBV6-2 or TRBV6-3 and TRBJ1-5, with D maybe TRBD1 (6 bases). The CDR3 loop is CASSSPPGDQPQHF. The CDR3 region has the DNA TGTGCCAGCAGTTCCCCCCCAGGGGACCAGCCCCAGCATTTT.